Reported below is one T cell receptor beta chain. These data belong to a study of PD-1 blockade in classical Hodgkin lymphoma. Clones were sequenced by immunoSEQ multiplex PCR, and TCRdb holds only the in-frame ones, with some missing. The sample holds 42,000 or so clones, about 86% seen once. Germline loops: CDR1 SGHNT, CDR2 YYREEE (reference sequence). The CDR3 extends over 16 amino acids. V was clipped by 0 bases and J by 0 bases, with 7 bases between them. Following autologous stem cell transplantation, relapse occurred in every patient, and exposure to brentuximab vedotin varied. This clonotype was obtained from a human donor with classical Hodgkin lymphoma. Sample: peripheral blood mononuclear cells (PBMCs), taken before the second cycle of nivolumab. The chain recombines TRBV5-4 with TRBJ1-6, with D hard to call. Here the CDR3 DNA reads TGTGCCAGCAGCTTGGTGGGGAGCTCCTATAATTCACCCCTCCACTTT. This codes for CASSLVGSSYNSPLHF.